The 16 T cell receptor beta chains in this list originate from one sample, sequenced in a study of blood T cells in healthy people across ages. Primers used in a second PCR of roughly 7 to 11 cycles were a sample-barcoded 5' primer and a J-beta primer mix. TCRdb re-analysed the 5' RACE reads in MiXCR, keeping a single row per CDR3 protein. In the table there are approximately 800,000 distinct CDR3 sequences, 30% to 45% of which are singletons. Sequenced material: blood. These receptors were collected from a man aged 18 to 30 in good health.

CDR3 sequence reads: CASRERGSPYEQYF. The CDR3 region has the DNA TGTGCCAGCAGAGAACGGGGGTCTCCCTACGAGCAGTACTTC. The gene calls are TRBV28 and TRBJ2-7; a possible D gene is TRBD2 (6 bases). CDR1 and CDR2 (germline): MDHEN, SYDVKM. Deletions cut 6 bases from V and 2 bases from J, with 14 bases between. The CDR3 loop spans 14 amino acids.

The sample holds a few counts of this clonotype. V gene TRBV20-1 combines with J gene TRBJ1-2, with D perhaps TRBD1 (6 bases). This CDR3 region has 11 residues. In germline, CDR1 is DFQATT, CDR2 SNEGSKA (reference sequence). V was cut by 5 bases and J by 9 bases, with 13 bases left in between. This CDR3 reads CSAREGGSYTF. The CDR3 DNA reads TGCAGTGCTCGGGAAGGGGGTAGCTACACCTTC.

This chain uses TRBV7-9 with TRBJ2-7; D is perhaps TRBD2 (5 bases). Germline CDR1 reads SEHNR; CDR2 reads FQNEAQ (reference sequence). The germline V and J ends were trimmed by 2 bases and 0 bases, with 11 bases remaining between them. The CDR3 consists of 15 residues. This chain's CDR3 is CASSLTSGISYEQYF. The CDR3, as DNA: TGTGCCAGCAGCTTAACTTCCGGGATCTCCTACGAGCAGTACTTC.

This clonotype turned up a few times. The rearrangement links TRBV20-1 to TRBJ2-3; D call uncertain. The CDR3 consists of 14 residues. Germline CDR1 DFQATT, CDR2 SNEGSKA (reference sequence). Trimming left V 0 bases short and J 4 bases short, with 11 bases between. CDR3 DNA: TGCAGTGCTAGAGATAAAAATGCAGCAGATACGCAGTATTTT. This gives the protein CSARDKNAADTQYF.

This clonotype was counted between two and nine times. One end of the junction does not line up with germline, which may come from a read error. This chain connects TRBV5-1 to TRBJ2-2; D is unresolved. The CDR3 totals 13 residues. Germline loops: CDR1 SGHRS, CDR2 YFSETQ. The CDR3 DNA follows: TGTGCCAGCAGCTTAGTTGGGACCGGGGAGCTGTTTTTT. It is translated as CASSLVGTGELFF.

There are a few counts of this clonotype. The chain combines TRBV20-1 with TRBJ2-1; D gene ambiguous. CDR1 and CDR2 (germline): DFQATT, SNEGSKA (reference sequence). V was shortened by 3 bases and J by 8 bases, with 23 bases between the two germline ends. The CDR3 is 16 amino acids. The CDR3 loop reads CSARSRSRFHAYEQFF. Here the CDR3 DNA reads TGCAGTGCTAGGAGCCGAAGCCGTTTTCACGCATATGAGCAGTTCTTC.

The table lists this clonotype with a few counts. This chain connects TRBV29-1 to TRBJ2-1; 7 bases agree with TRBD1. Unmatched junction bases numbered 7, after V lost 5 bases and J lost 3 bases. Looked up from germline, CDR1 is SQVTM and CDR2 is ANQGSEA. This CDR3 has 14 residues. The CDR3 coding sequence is TGCAGCGTTCGGAGACAGGGCCTCTACAATGAGCAGTTCTTC. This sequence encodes CSVRRQGLYNEQFF.

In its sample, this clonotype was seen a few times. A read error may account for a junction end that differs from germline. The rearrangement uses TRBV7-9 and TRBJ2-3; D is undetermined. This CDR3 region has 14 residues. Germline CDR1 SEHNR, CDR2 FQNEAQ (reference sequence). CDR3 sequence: CSSSLVPNTDTQYF. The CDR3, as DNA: TGTTCCAGCAGCTTAGTTCCTAACACAGATACGCAGTATTTT. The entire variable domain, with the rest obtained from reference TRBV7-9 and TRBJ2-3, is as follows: DTGVSQNPRHKITKRGQNVTFRCDPISEHNRLYWYRQTLGQGPEFLTYFQNEAQLEKSRLLSDRFSAERPKGSFSTLEIQRTEQGDSAMYLCSSSLVPNTDTQYFGPGTRLTVL.

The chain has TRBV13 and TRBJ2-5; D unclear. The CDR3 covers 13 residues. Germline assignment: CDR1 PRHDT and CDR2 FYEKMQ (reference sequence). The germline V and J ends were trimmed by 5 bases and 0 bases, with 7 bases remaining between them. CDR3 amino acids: CASSLKNQETQYF. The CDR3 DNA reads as TGTGCCAGCAGCCTTAAGAACCAAGAGACCCAGTACTTC. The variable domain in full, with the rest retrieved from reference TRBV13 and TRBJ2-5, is AAGVIQSPRHLIKEKRETATLKCYPIPRHDTVYWYQQGPGQDPQFLISFYEKMQSDKGSIPDRFSAQQFSDYHSELNMSSLELGDSALYFCASSLKNQETQYFGPGTRLLVL.

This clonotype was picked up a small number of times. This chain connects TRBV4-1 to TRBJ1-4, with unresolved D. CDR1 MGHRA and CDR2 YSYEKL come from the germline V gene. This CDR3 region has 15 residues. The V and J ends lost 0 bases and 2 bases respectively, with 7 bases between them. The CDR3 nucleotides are TGCGCCAGCAGCCAAGAGGCGACTACTAATGAAAAACTGTTTTTT. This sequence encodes CASSQEATTNEKLFF.

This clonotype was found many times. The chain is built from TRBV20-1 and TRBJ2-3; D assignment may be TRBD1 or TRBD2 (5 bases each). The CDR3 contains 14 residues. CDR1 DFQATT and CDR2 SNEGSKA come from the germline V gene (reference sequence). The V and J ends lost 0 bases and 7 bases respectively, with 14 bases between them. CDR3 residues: CSARELVGANTQYF. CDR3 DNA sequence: TGCAGTGCTAGAGAGCTCGTCGGGGCGAATACGCAGTATTTT.

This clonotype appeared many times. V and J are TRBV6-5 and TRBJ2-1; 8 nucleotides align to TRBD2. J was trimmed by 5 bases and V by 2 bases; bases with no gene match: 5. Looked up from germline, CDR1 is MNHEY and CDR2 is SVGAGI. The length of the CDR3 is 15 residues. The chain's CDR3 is CASSYRRGEHNEQFF. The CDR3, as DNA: TGTGCCAGCAGTTACAGGCGGGGGGAACACAATGAGCAGTTCTTC.

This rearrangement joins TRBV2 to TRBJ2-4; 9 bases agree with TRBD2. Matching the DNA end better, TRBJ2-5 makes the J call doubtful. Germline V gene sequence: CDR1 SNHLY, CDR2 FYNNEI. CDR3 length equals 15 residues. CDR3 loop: CASSGERGDQETQYF. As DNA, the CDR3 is TGTGCCAGCTCCGGTGAGCGGGGGGACCAAGAGACCCAGTACTTC.

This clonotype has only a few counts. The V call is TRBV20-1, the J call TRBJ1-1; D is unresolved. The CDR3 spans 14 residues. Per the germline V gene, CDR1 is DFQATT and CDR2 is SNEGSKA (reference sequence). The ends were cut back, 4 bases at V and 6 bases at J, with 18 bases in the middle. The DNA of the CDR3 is TGCAGTGCTACTAAGTCCAGAGAGGTCGCTGAAGCTTTCTTT. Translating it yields CSATKSREVAEAFF.

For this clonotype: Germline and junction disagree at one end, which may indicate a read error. This CDR3 reads CASSLSGASCNEQFF. In DNA, the CDR3 is TGTGCCAGCAGCTTGTCGGGGGCCTCCTGCAATGAGCAGTTCTTC. The V and J genes are TRBV3-1 and TRBJ2-1, with D possibly called TRBD1 or TRBD2 (6 bases each). This CDR3 comprises 15 residues. CDR1 LGHDT and CDR2 YNNKEL come from the germline V gene (reference sequence).

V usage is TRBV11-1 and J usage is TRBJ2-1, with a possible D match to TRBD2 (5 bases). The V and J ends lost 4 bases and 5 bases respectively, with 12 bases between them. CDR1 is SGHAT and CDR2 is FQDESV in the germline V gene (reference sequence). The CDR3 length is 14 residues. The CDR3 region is CASSSRVGHNEQFF. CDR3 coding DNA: TGTGCCAGCAGCTCGCGGGTCGGCCACAATGAGCAGTTCTTC.